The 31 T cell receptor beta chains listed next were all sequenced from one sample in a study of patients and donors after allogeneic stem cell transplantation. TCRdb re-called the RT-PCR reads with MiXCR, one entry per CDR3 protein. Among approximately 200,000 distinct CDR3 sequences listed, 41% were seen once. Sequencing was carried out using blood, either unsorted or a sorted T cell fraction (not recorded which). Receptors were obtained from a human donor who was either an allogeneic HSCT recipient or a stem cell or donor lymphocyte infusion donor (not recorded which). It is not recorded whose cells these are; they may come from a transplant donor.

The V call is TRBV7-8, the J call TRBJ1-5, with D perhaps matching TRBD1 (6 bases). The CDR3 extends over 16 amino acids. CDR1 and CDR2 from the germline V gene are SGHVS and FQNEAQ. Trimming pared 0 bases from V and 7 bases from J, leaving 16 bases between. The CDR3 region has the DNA TGTGCCAGCAGCTTAGCGTATCGGGGGGGCAGGCAGCCCCAGCATTTT. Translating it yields CASSLAYRGGRQPQHF.

The CDR3 nucleotides read TGTGCCAGCAGCCAAGTTAGGGACAGGGCCACCCTGTACACTGAAGCTTTCTTT. Translation: CASSQVRDRATLYTEAFF. The V gene is TRBV7-9, the J gene TRBJ1-1; TRBD1 matches 9 bases. CDR1 and CDR2 from the germline V gene are SEHNR and FQNEAQ (reference sequence). The CDR3 extends over 18 amino acids. The V segment lost 5 bases and the J segment 3 bases; nucleotides outside the gene matches: 16.

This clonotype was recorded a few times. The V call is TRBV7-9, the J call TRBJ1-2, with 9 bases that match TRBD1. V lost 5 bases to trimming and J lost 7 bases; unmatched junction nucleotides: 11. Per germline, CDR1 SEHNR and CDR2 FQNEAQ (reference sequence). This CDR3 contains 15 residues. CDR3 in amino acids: CASSRSGQGLIGYTF. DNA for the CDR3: TGTGCCAGCAGCAGGTCGGGACAGGGTTTAATTGGCTACACCTTC.

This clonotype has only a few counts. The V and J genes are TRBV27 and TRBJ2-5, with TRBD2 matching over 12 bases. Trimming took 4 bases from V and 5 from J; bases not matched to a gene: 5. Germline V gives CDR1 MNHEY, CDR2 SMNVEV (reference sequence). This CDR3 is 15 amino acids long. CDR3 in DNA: TGTGCCAGCAGTTATTCTAGCGGGAGGGGCGAGACCCAGTACTTC. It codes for CASSYSSGRGETQYF.

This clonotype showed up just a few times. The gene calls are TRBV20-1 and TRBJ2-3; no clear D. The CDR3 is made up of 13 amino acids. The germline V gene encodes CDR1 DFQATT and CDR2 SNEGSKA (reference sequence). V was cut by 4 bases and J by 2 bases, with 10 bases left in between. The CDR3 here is CSATAALTDTQYF. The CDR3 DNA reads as TGCAGTGCTACTGCGGCCCTCACAGATACGCAGTATTTT.

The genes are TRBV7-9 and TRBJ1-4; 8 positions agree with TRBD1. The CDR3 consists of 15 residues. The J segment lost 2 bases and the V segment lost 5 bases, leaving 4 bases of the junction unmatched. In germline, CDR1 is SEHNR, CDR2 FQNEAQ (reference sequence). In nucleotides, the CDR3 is TGTGCCAGCAGCCCCGACAGGGGTACTAATGAAAAACTGTTTTTT. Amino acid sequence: CASSPDRGTNEKLFF.

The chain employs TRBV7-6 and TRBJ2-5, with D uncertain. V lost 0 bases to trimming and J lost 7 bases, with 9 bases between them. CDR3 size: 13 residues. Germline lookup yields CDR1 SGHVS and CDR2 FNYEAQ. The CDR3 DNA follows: TGTGCCAGCAGCTTAGCCCAAAAGGGGACCCAGTACTTC. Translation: CASSLAQKGTQYF.

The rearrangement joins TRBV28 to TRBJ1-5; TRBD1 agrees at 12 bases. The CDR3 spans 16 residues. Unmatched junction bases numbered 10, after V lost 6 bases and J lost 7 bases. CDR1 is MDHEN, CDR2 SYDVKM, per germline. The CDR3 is CASRQPGQGAAQPQHF. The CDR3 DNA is TGTGCCAGCAGACAACCGGGACAGGGGGCTGCCCAGCCCCAGCATTTT.

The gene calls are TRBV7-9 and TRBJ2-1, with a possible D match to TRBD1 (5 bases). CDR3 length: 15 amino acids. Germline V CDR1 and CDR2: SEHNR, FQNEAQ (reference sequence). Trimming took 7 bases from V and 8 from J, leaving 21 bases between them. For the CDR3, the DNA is TGTGCCAGCATCCTCTTCTCTAGGGGCGCCTATGAGCAGTTCTTC. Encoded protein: CASILFSRGAYEQFF.

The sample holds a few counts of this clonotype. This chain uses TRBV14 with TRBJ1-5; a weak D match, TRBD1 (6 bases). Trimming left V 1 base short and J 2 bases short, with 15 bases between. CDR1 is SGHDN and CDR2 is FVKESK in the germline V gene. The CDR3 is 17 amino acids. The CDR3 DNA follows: TGTGCCAGCAGCCAAGGTGGGGGGCGCGGGGGCAATCAGCCCCAGCATTTT. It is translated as CASSQGGGRGGNQPQHF.

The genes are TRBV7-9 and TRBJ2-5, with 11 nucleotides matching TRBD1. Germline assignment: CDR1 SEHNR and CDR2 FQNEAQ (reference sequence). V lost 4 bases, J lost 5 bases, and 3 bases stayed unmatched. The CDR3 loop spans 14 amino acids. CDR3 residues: CASSSDRGQETQYF. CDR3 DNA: TGTGCCAGCAGCTCGGACAGGGGGCAGGAGACCCAGTACTTC.

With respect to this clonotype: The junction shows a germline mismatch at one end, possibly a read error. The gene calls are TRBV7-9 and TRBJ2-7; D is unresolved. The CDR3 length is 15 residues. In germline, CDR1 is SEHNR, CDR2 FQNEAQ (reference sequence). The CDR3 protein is CDSSDQAMPVYEQYF. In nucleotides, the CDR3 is TGTGACAGCAGCGATCAGGCTATGCCGGTCTACGAGCAGTACTTC.

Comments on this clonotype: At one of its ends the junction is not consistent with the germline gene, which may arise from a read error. The CDR3 coding sequence is TGTGTCAGCTCACCCCCGAAACCGGGACAGCTGAACACTGAAGCTTTCTTT. This encodes CVSSPPKPGQLNTEAFF. The chain combines TRBV18 with TRBJ1-1; 7 nucleotides align to TRBD1. This CDR3 contains 17 residues. Germline-derived CDR1 and CDR2 are KGHSH and LQKENI.

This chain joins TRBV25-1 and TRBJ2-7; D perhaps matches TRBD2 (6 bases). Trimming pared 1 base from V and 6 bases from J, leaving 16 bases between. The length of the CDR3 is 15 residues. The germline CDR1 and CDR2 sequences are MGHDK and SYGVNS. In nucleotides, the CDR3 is TGTGCCAGCAGTGAATTCGGAGGGATCTTACGCGAGCAGTACTTC. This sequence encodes CASSEFGGILREQYF.

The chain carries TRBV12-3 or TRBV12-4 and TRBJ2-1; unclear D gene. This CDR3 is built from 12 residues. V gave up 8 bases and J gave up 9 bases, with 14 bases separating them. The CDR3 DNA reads TGTGCCAGCCGCTACCCGGGTGGTGAGCAGTTCTTC. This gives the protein CASRYPGGEQFF.

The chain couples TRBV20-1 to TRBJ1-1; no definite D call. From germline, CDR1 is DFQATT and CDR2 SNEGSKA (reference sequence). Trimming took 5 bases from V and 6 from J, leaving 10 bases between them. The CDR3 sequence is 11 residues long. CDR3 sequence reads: CSAGESPEAFF. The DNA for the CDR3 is TGCAGTGCTGGGGAATCCCCTGAAGCTTTCTTT.

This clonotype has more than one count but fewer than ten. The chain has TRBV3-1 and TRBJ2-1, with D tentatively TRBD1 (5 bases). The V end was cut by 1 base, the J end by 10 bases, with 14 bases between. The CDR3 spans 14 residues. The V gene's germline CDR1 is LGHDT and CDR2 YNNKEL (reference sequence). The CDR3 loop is CASSQGQGFWEQFF. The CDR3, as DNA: TGTGCCAGCAGCCAAGGCCAGGGTTTTTGGGAGCAGTTCTTC.

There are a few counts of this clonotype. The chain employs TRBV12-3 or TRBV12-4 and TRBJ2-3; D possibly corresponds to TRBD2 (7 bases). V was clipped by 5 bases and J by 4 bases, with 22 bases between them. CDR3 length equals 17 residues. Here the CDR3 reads CASSTGLGAGSADTQYF. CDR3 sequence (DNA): TGTGCCAGCAGTACAGGGTTAGGAGCGGGAAGCGCAGATACGCAGTATTTT.

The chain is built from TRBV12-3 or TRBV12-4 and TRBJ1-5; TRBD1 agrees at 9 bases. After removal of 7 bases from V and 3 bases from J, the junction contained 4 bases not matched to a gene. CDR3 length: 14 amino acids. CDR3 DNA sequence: TGTGCCAGCACGGACAGGGGACTCAATCAGCCCCAGCATTTT. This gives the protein CASTDRGLNQPQHF.

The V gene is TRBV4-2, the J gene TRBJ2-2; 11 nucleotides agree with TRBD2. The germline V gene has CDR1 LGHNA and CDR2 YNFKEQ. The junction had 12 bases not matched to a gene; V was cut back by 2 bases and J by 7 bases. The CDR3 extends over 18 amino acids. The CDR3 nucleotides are TGTGCCAGCAGCCAATCGCCTCCGGGACTAGCGGACTACGGGGAGCTGTTTTTT. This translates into CASSQSPPGLADYGELFF.

The CDR3 loop reads CASSQEGVGTEAFF. CDR3 DNA: TGCGCCAGCAGCCAAGAGGGGGTAGGCACTGAAGCTTTCTTT. The chain links TRBV4-3 to TRBJ1-1, with TRBD1 as a possible D gene (5 bases). Looked up from germline, CDR1 is LGHNA and CDR2 is YSLEER. V was pared by 0 bases and J by 4 bases, with 9 bases between. This CDR3 spans 14 amino acids.

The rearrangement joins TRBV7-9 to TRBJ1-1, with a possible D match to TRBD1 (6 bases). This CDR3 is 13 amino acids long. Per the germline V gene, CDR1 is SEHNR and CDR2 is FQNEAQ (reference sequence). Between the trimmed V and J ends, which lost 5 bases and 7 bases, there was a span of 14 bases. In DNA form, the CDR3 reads TGTGCCAGCAGCCCAAGACAGGACGGTGAAGCTTTCTTT. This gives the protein CASSPRQDGEAFF.

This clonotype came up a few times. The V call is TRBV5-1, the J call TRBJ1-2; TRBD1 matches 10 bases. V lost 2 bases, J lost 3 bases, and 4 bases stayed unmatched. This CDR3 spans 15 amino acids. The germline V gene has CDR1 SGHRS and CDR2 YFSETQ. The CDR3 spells CASSLGTGDYYGYTF. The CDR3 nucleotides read TGCGCCAGCAGCTTAGGGACAGGGGATTACTATGGCTACACCTTC.

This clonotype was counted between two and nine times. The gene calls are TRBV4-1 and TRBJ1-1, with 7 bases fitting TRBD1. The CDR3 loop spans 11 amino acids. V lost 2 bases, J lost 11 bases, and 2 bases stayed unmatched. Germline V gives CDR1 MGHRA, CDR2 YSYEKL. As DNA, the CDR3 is TGCGCCAGCAGCCAACCAGGGGGGGCTTTCTTT. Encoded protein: CASSQPGGAFF.

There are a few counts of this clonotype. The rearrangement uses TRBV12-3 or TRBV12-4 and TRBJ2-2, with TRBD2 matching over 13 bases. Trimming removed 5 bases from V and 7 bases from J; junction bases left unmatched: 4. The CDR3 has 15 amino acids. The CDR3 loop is CASSEGLAGLGELFF. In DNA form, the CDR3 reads TGTGCCAGCAGTGAGGGACTAGCGGGGCTCGGGGAGCTGTTTTTT.

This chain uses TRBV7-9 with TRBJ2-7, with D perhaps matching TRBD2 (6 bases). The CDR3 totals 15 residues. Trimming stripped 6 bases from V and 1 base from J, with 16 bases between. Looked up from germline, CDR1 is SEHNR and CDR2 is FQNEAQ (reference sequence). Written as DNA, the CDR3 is TGTGCCAGCAGTTTTAGGGCAGGGACTTCCTACGAGCAGTACTTC. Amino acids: CASSFRAGTSYEQYF.

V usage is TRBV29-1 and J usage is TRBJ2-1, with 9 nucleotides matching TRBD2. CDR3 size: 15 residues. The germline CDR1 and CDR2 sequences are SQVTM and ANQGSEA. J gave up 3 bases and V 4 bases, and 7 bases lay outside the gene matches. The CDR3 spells CSVAGRLADYNEQFF. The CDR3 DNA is TGCAGCGTTGCCGGAAGACTAGCGGACTACAATGAGCAGTTCTTC.

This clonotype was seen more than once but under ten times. The CDR3 coding sequence is TGTGCCAGCAGGGTGGGCCAGGGCAATCAGCCCCAGCATTTT. It specifies CASRVGQGNQPQHF. The chain joins TRBV12-3 or TRBV12-4 to TRBJ1-5; D unresolved. The CDR3 loop spans 14 amino acids. V gave up 6 bases and J gave up 2 bases, with 11 bases separating them.

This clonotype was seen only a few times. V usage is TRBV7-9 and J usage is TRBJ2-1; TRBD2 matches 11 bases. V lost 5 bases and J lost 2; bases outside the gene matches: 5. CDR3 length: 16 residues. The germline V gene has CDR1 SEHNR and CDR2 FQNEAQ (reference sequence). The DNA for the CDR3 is TGTGCCAGCAGCGGGGGACTAGCGGTAACCTACAATGAGCAGTTCTTC. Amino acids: CASSGGLAVTYNEQFF.

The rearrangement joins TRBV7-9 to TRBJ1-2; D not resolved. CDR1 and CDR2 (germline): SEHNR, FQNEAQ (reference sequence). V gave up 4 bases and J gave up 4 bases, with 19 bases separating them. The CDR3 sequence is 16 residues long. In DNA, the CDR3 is TGTGCCAGCAGCTCGTCCGGCTGGCAGCCATTCTATGGCTACACCTTC. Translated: CASSSSGWQPFYGYTF.

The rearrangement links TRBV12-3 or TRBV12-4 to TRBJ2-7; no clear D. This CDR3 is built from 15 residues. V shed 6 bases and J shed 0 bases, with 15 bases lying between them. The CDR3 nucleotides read TGTGCCAGCAGGGGGTTGGGTGCTAGCTCCTACGAGCAGTACTTC. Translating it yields CASRGLGASSYEQYF.